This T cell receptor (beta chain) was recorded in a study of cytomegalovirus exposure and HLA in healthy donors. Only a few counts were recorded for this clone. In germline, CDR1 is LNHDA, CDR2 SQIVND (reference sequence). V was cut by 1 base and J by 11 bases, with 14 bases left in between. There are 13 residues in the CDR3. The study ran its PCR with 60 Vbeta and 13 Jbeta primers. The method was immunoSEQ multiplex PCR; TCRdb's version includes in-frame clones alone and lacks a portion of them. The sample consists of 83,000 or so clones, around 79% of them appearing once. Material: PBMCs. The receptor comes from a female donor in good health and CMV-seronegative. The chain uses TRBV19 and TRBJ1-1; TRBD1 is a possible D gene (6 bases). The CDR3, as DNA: TGTGCCAGTAGTATAGGTCAGGGGATTTCGGCTTTCTTT. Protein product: CASSIGQGISAFF. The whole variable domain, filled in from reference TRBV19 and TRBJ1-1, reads DGGITQSPKYLFRKEGQNVTLSCEQNLNHDAMYWYRQDPGQGLRLIYYSQIVNDFQKGDIAEGYSVSREKKESFPLTVTSAQKNPTAFYLCASSIGQGISAFFGQGTRLTVV.